This TCR beta chain stems from a study of T cell responses to AZD1222 COVID-19 vaccine. Points from the study as a whole: All repertoire sampling was performed exclusively after the peak T cell response.

Only in-frame clones appear in the TCRdb table, and some are missing; sequencing was by immunoSEQ multiplex PCR. Of approximately 150,000 clones in the sample, 75% to 95% were seen once. A word on this clone: Its antigen is undetermined.

In germline, CDR1 is MNHNS, CDR2 SASEGT. The CDR3 has 13 amino acids. V was pared by 2 bases and J by 7 bases, with 12 bases between. This receptor was taken from an adult who received the MenACWY meningococcal vaccine as a control. The gene calls are TRBV6-1 and TRBJ2-7; D is possibly TRBD1 or TRBD2 (6 bases each). Sequenced material: peripheral blood, taken 28 days after the second dose of the MenACWY control vaccine. As DNA, the CDR3 is TGTGCCAGCAGTGAAACGTTAGGGGGGGAGCAGTACTTC. Its translation: CASSETLGGEQYF.